The entry that follows covers one TCR beta chain sequence. These data originate in a study of blood T cell repertoires in COVID-19. Study context: Some COVID-19 samples were acute and others convalescent; all came from the United States, Italy and Spain.

The authors' processing: Reference gene primer amplification yielded estimated nucleated cell counts. Method: immunoSEQ multiplex PCR; TCRdb's copy keeps in-frame clones and lacks some. V and J calls and clone size are given by that table; D and trimming were obtained from the DNA. Of some 350,000 clones detected, 88% appear once; the ten largest clones hold more than 5.5%. Trimming took 4 bases from V and 5 from J, leaving 17 bases between them. The germline V gene has CDR1 SGHVS and CDR2 FNYEAQ. This CDR3 is 15 amino acids long. Recruited during active infection, patients (from Seattle) were subsequently followed longitudinally.

The gene calls are TRBV7-6 and TRBJ1-1; D ambiguous. The origin of this receptor is a woman in her seventies with COVID-19, enrolled during active disease. What was sequenced was peripheral blood. The CDR3 DNA is TGTGCCAGCAGCTCCACGCTGAGCAGGCTAACTGAAGCTTTCTTT. Amino acids: CASSSTLSRLTEAFF. Complete variable domain (other parts from reference TRBV7-6 and TRBJ1-1): GAGVSQSPRYKVTKRGQDVALRCDPISGHVSLYWYRQALGQGPEFLTYFNYEAQQDKSGLPNDRFSAERPEGSISTLTIQRTEQRDSAMYRCASSSTLSRLTEAFFGQGTRLTVV.